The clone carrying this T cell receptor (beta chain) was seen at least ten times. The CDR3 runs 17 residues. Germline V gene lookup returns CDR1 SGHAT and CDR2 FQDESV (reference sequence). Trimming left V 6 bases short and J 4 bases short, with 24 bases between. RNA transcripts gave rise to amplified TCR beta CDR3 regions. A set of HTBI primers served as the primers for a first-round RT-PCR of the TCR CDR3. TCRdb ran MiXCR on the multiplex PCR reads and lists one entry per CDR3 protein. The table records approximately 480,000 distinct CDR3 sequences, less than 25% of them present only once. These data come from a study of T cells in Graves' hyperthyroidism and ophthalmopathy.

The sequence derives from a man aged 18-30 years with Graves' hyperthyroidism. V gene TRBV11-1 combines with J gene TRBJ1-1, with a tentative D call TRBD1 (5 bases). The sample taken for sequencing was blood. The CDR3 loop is CASRSAGTVSRGTEAFF. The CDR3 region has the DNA TGTGCCAGCAGATCCGCCGGGACGGTGAGTCGAGGCACTGAAGCTTTCTTT.